This entry is about one T cell receptor beta chain. The CDR3 has 13 residues. Per the germline V gene, CDR1 is GTSNPN and CDR2 is SVGIG (reference sequence). V was pared by 2 bases and J by 5 bases, with 10 bases between. This entry belongs to a study of T cells in narcolepsy. Produced via immunoSEQ multiplex PCR; TCRdb's table is partial and in-frame only. Altogether more than 20,000 clones are present, roughly four fifths being singletons, with the ten largest covering roughly 0.98%. The sequencing sample was made of memory (CD45RA-) CD4+ T cells from blood. The chain joins TRBV30 to TRBJ1-5; D is undetermined. This clonotype originated in a human donor in good health. The CDR3 DNA is TGTGCCTGGAGTCCGGGCCCCGATCAGCCCCAGCATTTT. Its protein product is CAWSPGPDQPQHF.